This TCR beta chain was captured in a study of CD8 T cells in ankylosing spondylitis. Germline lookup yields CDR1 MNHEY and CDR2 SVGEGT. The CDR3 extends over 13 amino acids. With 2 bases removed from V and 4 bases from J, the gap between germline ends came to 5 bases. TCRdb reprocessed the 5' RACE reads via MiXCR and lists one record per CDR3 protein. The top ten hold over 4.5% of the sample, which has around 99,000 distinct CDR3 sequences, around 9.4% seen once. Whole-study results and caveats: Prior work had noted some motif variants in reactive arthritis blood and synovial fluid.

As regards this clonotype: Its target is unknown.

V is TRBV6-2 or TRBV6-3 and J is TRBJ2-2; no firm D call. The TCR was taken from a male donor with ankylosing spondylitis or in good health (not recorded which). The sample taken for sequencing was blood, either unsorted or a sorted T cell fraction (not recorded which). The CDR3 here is CASSYVLTGELFF. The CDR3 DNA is TGTGCCAGCAGTTACGTTCTCACCGGGGAGCTGTTTTTT.